These 26 T cell receptor beta chains originate from one sample sequenced in a study of cytomegalovirus exposure and HLA in healthy donors. Vbeta (60) and Jbeta (13) primers were used in the PCR. Here immunoSEQ multiplex PCR was the method, and the copy in TCRdb shows in-frame clones only, minus some. The table records fewer than 150,000 clones, under 70% of them present only once. Sequencing was performed on PBMCs. All receptors derive from a man in his late teens or twenties in good health and CMV-seropositive.

The gene calls are TRBV2 and TRBJ1-3, with D hard to call. Between the trimmed V and J ends, which lost 6 bases and 4 bases, there was a span of 10 bases. This CDR3 spans 13 amino acids. Germline V CDR1 and CDR2: SNHLY, FYNNEI. The CDR3 nucleotides read TGTGCCAGCAGCCCCGAGCTGGGAAACACCATATATTTT. Translated: CASSPELGNTIYF.

V usage is TRBV5-1 and J usage is TRBJ2-2, with 7 bases that match TRBD1. V was clipped by 2 bases and J by 5 bases; unmatched bases: 6. CDR1 SGHRS and CDR2 YFSETQ come from the germline V gene. This CDR3 contains 15 residues. CDR3 sequence reads: CASSFRQQGTGELFF. In DNA, the CDR3 is TGCGCCAGCAGCTTTCGACAACAGGGGACCGGGGAGCTGTTTTTT.

The rearrangement links TRBV6-5 to TRBJ2-1; D call uncertain. V was cut by 3 bases and J by 0 bases, with 9 bases left in between. The germline CDR1 and CDR2 sequences are MNHEY and SVGAGI. The CDR3 spans 15 residues. CDR3 residues: CASSYGLSSYNEQFF. The CDR3 DNA follows: TGTGCCAGCAGTTATGGGCTATCCTCCTACAATGAGCAGTTCTTC.

J is TRBJ2-7 and V is TRBV6-6; 10 positions agree with TRBD2. This CDR3 comprises 16 residues. V lost 0 bases to trimming and J lost 5 bases; unmatched junction nucleotides: 7. Germline CDR1 and CDR2: MNHNY and SVGAGI (reference sequence). Here the CDR3 reads CASSYSMASGGNEQYV. The CDR3 bases are TGTGCCAGCAGTTACTCGATGGCTAGCGGGGGTAACGAGCAGTACGTC.

The genes are TRBV7-6 and TRBJ2-5; 9 bases agree with TRBD1. With V trimmed by 5 bases and J by 3 bases, 7 bases remained unmatched. CDR3 length: 15 residues. CDR1 is SGHVS, CDR2 FNYEAQ, per germline. CDR3 bases: TGTGCCAGCAGCACAACCGGGACAGGGAAAGAGACCCAGTACTTC. Translated, it gives CASSTTGTGKETQYF. The whole variable domain, filled in from reference TRBV7-6 and TRBJ2-5, reads GAGVSQSPRYKVTKRGQDVALRCDPISGHVSLYWYRQALGQGPEFLTYFNYEAQQDKSGLPNDRFSAERPEGSISTLTIQRTEQRDSAMYRCASSTTGTGKETQYFGPGTRLLVL.

The V and J genes are TRBV19 and TRBJ1-6, with D uncertain. Germline V gene lookup returns CDR1 LNHDA and CDR2 SQIVND (reference sequence). Trimming cost V 6 bases and J 1 base, with 16 bases left between them. The CDR3 sequence is 17 residues long. The CDR3 nucleotides read TGTGCCAGTAGGACCCTCCGGGAAGGATCCTATAATTCACCCCTCCACTTT. Translation: CASRTLREGSYNSPLHF. Based on the CDR3 plus reference TRBV19 and TRBJ1-6, the full variable domain is DGGITQSPKYLFRKEGQNVTLSCEQNLNHDAMYWYRQDPGQGLRLIYYSQIVNDFQKGDIAEGYSVSREKKESFPLTVTSAQKNPTAFYLCASRTLREGSYNSPLHFGNGTRLTVT.

This clone showed up just a few times. The chain is built from TRBV11-3 and TRBJ2-1; 7 positions match TRBD1. Losses at the gene ends were 5 bases for V and 5 bases for J; bases not matched to a gene: 6. Germline V gene sequence: CDR1 SGHNT, CDR2 YENEEA. The CDR3 covers 14 residues. The CDR3 loop reads CASSRRQGDNEQFF. Here the CDR3 DNA reads TGTGCCAGCAGCCGACGACAGGGTGACAATGAGCAGTTCTTC.

This clone turned up a few times. V gene TRBV5-1 combines with J gene TRBJ1-1; D remains ambiguous. The CDR3 sequence is 14 residues long. Germline assignment: CDR1 SGHRS and CDR2 YFSETQ. Trimming stripped 0 bases from V and 0 bases from J, with 6 bases between. The CDR3 spells CASSLERLNTEAFF. The CDR3 bases are TGCGCCAGCAGCTTGGAGCGGTTGAACACTGAAGCTTTCTTT.

The CDR3 sequence: CASSHYGDGYTF. The CDR3 nucleotides are TGTGCCAGCAGCCATTACGGGGATGGCTACACCTTC. The gene calls are TRBV7-6 and TRBJ1-2; unclear D gene. Between the trimmed V and J ends, which lost 5 bases and 6 bases, there was a span of 10 bases. The CDR3 covers 12 residues. CDR1 is SGHVS, CDR2 FNYEAQ, per germline.

V gene TRBV28 combines with J gene TRBJ2-6, with D possibly being TRBD2 (6 bases). Germline V gives CDR1 MDHEN, CDR2 SYDVKM. V was trimmed by 6 bases and J by 0 bases, leaving 12 bases between them. This CDR3 has 16 residues. CDR3 DNA sequence: TGTGCCAGCAGACCGGGACTTACCTCTGGGGCCAACGTCCTGACTTTC. Its protein product is CASRPGLTSGANVLTF.

The chain uses TRBV27 and TRBJ2-3; 8 positions match TRBD2. V shed 8 bases, J shed 6 bases, and the junction held 7 bases outside the gene matches. Germline V gives CDR1 MNHEY, CDR2 SMNVEV (reference sequence). The length of the CDR3 is 13 residues. CDR3 protein: CASWSGGLDTQYF. CDR3 DNA sequence: TGTGCCAGCTGGAGCGGGGGCCTCGATACGCAGTATTTT.

The V call is TRBV5-1, the J call TRBJ2-2, with 7 bases that match TRBD1. Losses at the gene ends were 4 bases for V and 7 bases for J; bases not matched to a gene: 13. The CDR3 length is 16 residues. Per germline, CDR1 SGHRS and CDR2 YFSETQ. CDR3 amino acids: CASSDTDRAMGGELFF. The CDR3 coding sequence is TGCGCCAGCAGCGACACAGACAGGGCAATGGGCGGGGAGCTGTTTTTT.

The chain links TRBV11-2 to TRBJ2-7, with 8 nucleotides matching TRBD2. The CDR3 is 15 residues long. The germline CDR1 and CDR2 sequences are SGHAT and FQNNGV. J gave up 3 bases and V 4 bases, and 8 bases lay outside the gene matches. CDR3 protein: CASSSPPRGVYEQYF. For the CDR3, the DNA is TGTGCCAGCAGCTCCCCCCCGCGGGGGGTCTACGAGCAGTACTTC.

The CDR3 protein is CARKRTGVLNTEAFF. Here the CDR3 DNA reads TGTGCCAGAAAGAGGACAGGAGTTTTGAACACTGAAGCTTTCTTT. The chain has TRBV2 and TRBJ1-1; 7 bases agree with TRBD1. Germline trimming cut 9 bases from V and 0 bases from J; bases unmatched to any gene: 10. CDR3 size: 15 residues. Germline V gives CDR1 SNHLY, CDR2 FYNNEI. Looking up the rest from reference TRBV2 and TRBJ1-1 gives the full variable domain: EPEVTQTPSHQVTQMGQEVILRCVPISNHLYFYWYRQILGQKVEFLVSFYNNEISEKSEIFDDQFSVERPDGSNFTLKIRSTKLEDSAMYFCARKRTGVLNTEAFFGQGTRLTVV.

The V gene is TRBV30, the J gene TRBJ1-5; a weak D match, TRBD1 (6 bases). This CDR3 has 15 amino acids. Per germline, CDR1 GTSNPN and CDR2 SVGIG (reference sequence). V was shortened by 0 bases and J by 1 base, with 10 bases between the two germline ends. The CDR3: CAWSVGGASNQPQHF. The CDR3 DNA is TGTGCCTGGAGTGTGGGGGGGGCGAGCAATCAGCCCCAGCATTTT.

This clone showed up just once. The chain employs TRBV2 and TRBJ2-3, with 11 bases lining up with TRBD2. Germline V lookup: CDR1 SNHLY, CDR2 FYNNEI. The CDR3 spans 16 residues. The V segment lost 6 bases and the J segment 1 base; nucleotides outside the gene matches: 6. The DNA for the CDR3 is TGTGCCAGCAGAAAATCGACTAGCGGGGGCACAGATACGCAGTATTTT. Translated, it gives CASRKSTSGGTDTQYF.

Worth noting for this clone: One end of the junction does not line up with germline, which may come from a read error. The rearrangement joins TRBV5-8 to TRBJ1-2, with TRBD1 matching over 7 bases. Germline V gene data show CDR1 as SGHTS and CDR2 as YDEGEE. The CDR3 covers 16 residues. CDR3 sequence: CVSSLSLDRPNYGYTF. Here the CDR3 DNA reads TGTGTCAGCAGCTTGAGTTTGGACAGGCCGAACTATGGCTACACCTTC.

The chain combines TRBV7-9 with TRBJ2-7; D gene uncertain. The length of the CDR3 is 13 residues. The germline V gene encodes CDR1 SEHNR and CDR2 FQNEAQ (reference sequence). V lost 5 bases to trimming and J lost 2 bases, with 10 bases between them. CDR3 sequence reads: CASSPTDPYEQYF. The CDR3 nucleotides are TGTGCCAGCAGCCCCACAGATCCCTACGAGCAGTACTTC. The variable domain in full, with the rest retrieved from reference TRBV7-9 and TRBJ2-7, is DTGVSQNPRHKITKRGQNVTFRCDPISEHNRLYWYRQTLGQGPEFLTYFQNEAQLEKSRLLSDRFSAERPKGSFSTLEIQRTEQGDSAMYLCASSPTDPYEQYFGPGTRLTVT.

The chain combines TRBV18 with TRBJ2-7, with D possibly matching TRBD1 (6 bases). The CDR3 consists of 14 residues. Germline assignment: CDR1 KGHSH and CDR2 LQKENI. The V end lost 3 bases, the J end lost 4 bases, and 13 bases lay between the germline ends. Here the CDR3 reads CASSPADRSYEQYV. In DNA, the CDR3 is TGTGCCAGCTCACCCGCCGACAGGAGTTACGAGCAGTACGTC.

The rearrangement uses TRBV28 and TRBJ2-6, with a weak D call TRBD1 (6 bases). The V end lost 5 bases, the J end lost 5 bases, and 16 bases lay between the germline ends. From germline, CDR1 is MDHEN and CDR2 SYDVKM. This CDR3 has 16 residues. CDR3 bases: TGTGCCAGCAGTCCAAACACAGGGTCCTGGGCCAACGTCCTGACTTTC. Protein: CASSPNTGSWANVLTF. Full variable domain (outside the CDR3, taken from reference TRBV28 and TRBJ2-6): DVKVTQSSRYLVKRTGEKVFLECVQDMDHENMFWYRQDPGLGLRLIYFSYDVKMKEKGDIPEGYSVSREKKERFSLILESASTNQTSMYLCASSPNTGSWANVLTFGAGSRLTVL.

This chain links TRBV18 with TRBJ2-3; 8 bases fit TRBD2. Germline assignment: CDR1 KGHSH and CDR2 LQKENI. This CDR3 has 17 residues. V was clipped by 0 bases and J by 6 bases; unmatched bases: 11. In nucleotides, the CDR3 is TGTGCCAGCTCACCACCCCCCTCGGGGGGGCGGAGGGATACGCAGTATTTT. This sequence encodes CASSPPPSGGRRDTQYF.

This rearrangement joins TRBV15 to TRBJ2-5, with 8 bases aligning to TRBD1. CDR1 and CDR2 (germline): LNHNV, YYDKDF (reference sequence). Trimming took 5 bases from V and 5 from J; bases not matched to a gene: 10. This CDR3 region has 15 residues. CDR3: CATSPAYRGRETQYF. CDR3 coding DNA: TGTGCCACCAGCCCGGCGTACAGGGGGAGGGAGACCCAGTACTTC.

This chain connects TRBV5-1 to TRBJ2-4, with 10 bases fitting TRBD1. Germline loops: CDR1 SGHRS, CDR2 YFSETQ. The junction had 5 bases not matched to a gene; V was cut back by 0 bases and J by 14 bases. This CDR3 spans 13 amino acids. The DNA of the CDR3 is TGCGCCAGCAGCTTGGGGGGACAGGGGTCGAAGTACTTC. This encodes CASSLGGQGSKYF.

The rearrangement links TRBV7-9 to TRBJ2-2; a weak D match, TRBD1 (6 bases). V lost 5 bases and J 3 bases, leaving 16 bases between the germline ends. This CDR3 has 16 amino acids. Germline-derived CDR1 and CDR2 are SEHNR and FQNEAQ (reference sequence). The CDR3 DNA reads as TGTGCCAGCAGCCCAGGACAGACAAGGGACACCGGGGAGCTGTTTTTT. It translates to CASSPGQTRDTGELFF.

The J gene is TRBJ2-3, the V gene TRBV5-4, with D perhaps TRBD2 (6 bases). CDR1 SGHNT and CDR2 YYREEE come from the germline V gene (reference sequence). This CDR3 comprises 14 residues. The V and J ends lost 0 bases and 1 base respectively, with 6 bases between them. As DNA, the CDR3 is TGTGCCAGCAGCTTGGTAGCGGGCACAGATACGCAGTATTTT. Residues: CASSLVAGTDTQYF.

The chain recombines TRBV21-1 with TRBJ2-2; TRBD2, the D gene given by the table, was not confirmed from the DNA. TRBV21-1 is recorded as a pseudogene. The CDR3 covers 15 residues. The CDR3 DNA sequence: TGTGCCGGCCGGCGGGGGGGAGTCAACACCGGGGAGCTGTTTTTT. It codes for CAGRRGGVNTGELFF.